This record looks at one T cell receptor beta chain sequence and its context. Germline V gene data show CDR1 as KGHDR and CDR2 as SFDVKD. This CDR3 is built from 17 residues. With 0 bases removed from V and 1 base from J, the gap between germline ends came to 12 bases. Methods used by the authors: Amplified reference gene primers provided the basis for estimating nucleated cell counts. Assay: immunoSEQ multiplex PCR; the TCRdb copy retains only in-frame clones and omits some. V, J and clone size are those of that table, while D and trimming were read from the DNA. The sample yields 150,000 to 200,000 clones, around 82% seen once. This entry comes from a study of blood T cell repertoires in COVID-19. Study-level background: Samples came from the United States, Italy and Spain, spanning acute and convalescent COVID-19. T cells, B-cell-depleted T cells, or PBMCs supplied cDNA or gDNA.

This receptor was identified in a man aged 55-75 years with active or convalescent COVID-19. What was sequenced was peripheral blood. V usage is TRBV24-1 and J usage is TRBJ2-1, with D possibly matching TRBD2 (6 bases). The CDR3 spells CATSDLAAEGSYNEQFF. Written as DNA, the CDR3 is TGTGCCACCAGTGATTTGGCAGCGGAGGGGTCCTACAATGAGCAGTTCTTC.